This is a list of T cell receptor beta chains from one sample in a study of response to subunit inactivated influenza vaccine. TCRdb called the RT-PCR reads again in MiXCR, with one record for every CDR3 protein. In the table there are around 520,000 distinct CDR3 sequences, approximately 10% of which are singletons. The material was PBMCs from blood, obtained on the day of vaccination. The receptor source for this set is a man aged 50-59 years who received an inactivated influenza vaccine. Both conserved end residues are part of each CDR3. Each record gives: clone size, J gene, V gene, D gene, CDR3 length, CDR3 protein, CDR3 DNA. The D gene is left open where the match is weak. Not all rows give a size; the values are once, few, many and, for expanded clones, a class.

-	TRBJ2-7	TRBV7-9	-	13	CASSEDGPYEQYF	TGTGCCAGCAGCGAGGACGGCCCCTACGAGCAGTACTTC
-	TRBJ2-2	TRBV10-3	TRBD1	15	CAISTGTGGDGELFF	TGTGCCATCAGCACCGGGACAGGGGGGGACGGGGAGCTGTTTTTT
few	TRBJ1-4	TRBV25-1	-	14	CASSATALNEKLFF	TGTGCCAGCAGTGCCACGGCCCTGAATGAAAAACTGTTTTTT
-	TRBJ2-7	TRBV14	-	15	CASSQFAGGPYEQYF	TGTGCCAGCAGCCAATTCGCCGGGGGTCCCTACGAGCAGTACTTC
few	TRBJ1-2	TRBV12-3/TRBV12-4	-	14	CASSFSKGIYGYTF	TGTGCCAGCAGTTTCTCAAAGGGGATCTATGGCTACACCTTC
few	TRBJ2-1	TRBV20-1	TRBD2	14	CSAIGSGRADEQFF	TGCAGTGCTATTGGTAGCGGGAGGGCAGATGAGCAGTTCTTC
-	TRBJ2-3	TRBV12-3/TRBV12-4	TRBD2	16	CASSFGTTHYTDTQYF	TGTGCCAGCAGTTTTGGGACTACCCACTACACAGATACGCAGTATTTT
-	TRBJ2-1	TRBV5-6	-	16	CASSPGWGDPYNEQFF	TGTGCCAGCAGCCCTGGGTGGGGGGATCCCTACAATGAGCAGTTCTTC
few	TRBJ1-2	TRBV7-9	-	14	CASSRLIKGYGYTF	TGTGCCAGCAGCAGACTGATCAAGGGCTATGGCTACACCTTC
-	TRBJ1-2	TRBV29-1	-	12	CSVESGVYGYTF	TGCAGCGTTGAGTCAGGGGTCTATGGCTACACCTTC
few	TRBJ2-1	TRBV12-3/TRBV12-4	TRBD2	18	CASSFLGTSGGGYNEQFF	TGTGCCAGCAGTTTCCTGGGGACTAGCGGGGGAGGTTACAATGAGCAGTTCTTC
few	TRBJ1-3	TRBV6-5	-	14	CASSYKSRGSTIYF	TGTGCCAGCAGTTACAAGTCCCGGGGGAGCACCATATATTTT
few	TRBJ2-1	TRBV4-2	TRBD2	22	CASSQEVSGGASSPGSYNEQFF	TGTGCCAGCAGCCAAGAGGTTAGCGGGGGGGCCTCTTCCCCGGGCTCCTACAATGAGCAGTTCTTC
-	TRBJ2-1	TRBV5-1	TRBD2	13	CASTSSGNNEQFF	TGCGCCAGCACTAGCAGCGGGAACAATGAGCAGTTCTTC
many	TRBJ2-7	TRBV6-2/TRBV6-3	TRBD1	15	CASTLTGQAAYEQYF	TGTGCCAGCACGCTAACTGGACAGGCAGCCTACGAGCAGTACTTC
-	TRBJ2-3	TRBV7-8	-	16	CASSFVNRRGADTQYF	TGTGCCAGCAGCTTCGTCAACCGGAGGGGGGCAGATACGCAGTATTTT
few	TRBJ2-7	TRBV5-1	-	12	CASSRDRYEQYF	TGCGCCAGCAGCCGTGACAGGTACGAGCAGTACTTC
-	TRBJ1-2	TRBV11-2	-	13	CASSPGVIRGYTF	TGTGCCAGCAGCCCAGGGGTTATTCGTGGCTACACCTTC
many	TRBJ1-6	TRBV4-3	-	17	CASSQDMANSPMSPLHF	TGCGCCAGCAGCCAAGATATGGCGAATAGTCCTATGTCACCCCTCCACTTT
few	TRBJ1-1	TRBV29-1	TRBD1	13	CSVWDRRNTEAFF	TGCAGCGTTTGGGACAGGCGAAACACTGAAGCTTTCTTT
few	TRBJ2-7	TRBV2	-	12	CASSEARVEQYF	TGTGCCAGCAGTGAAGCCAGGGTCGAGCAGTACTTC
few	TRBJ2-1	TRBV7-2	-	15	CASSLEIGSYNEQFF	TGTGCCAGCAGCTTGGAGATAGGTTCCTACAATGAGCAGTTCTTC
-	TRBJ2-2	TRBV3-1	TRBD2	16	CASSQFAGEGTGELFF	TGTGCCAGCAGCCAATTTGCGGGAGAGGGCACCGGGGAGCTGTTTTTT
few	TRBJ1-6	TRBV5-1	TRBD1	18	CASSLGAGQGGYGSPLHF	TGCGCCAGCAGCTTGGGGGCCGGACAGGGGGGTTATGGTTCACCCCTCCACTTT
few	TRBJ1-4	TRBV12-3/TRBV12-4	TRBD1	15	CASSTGQGADENLFF	TGTGCCAGCAGTACCGGACAGGGGGCTGATGAAAATCTGTTTTTT
many	TRBJ2-1	TRBV7-9	-	12	CASSPLADEQFF	TGTGCCAGCAGCCCGTTAGCTGATGAGCAGTTCTTC
few	TRBJ1-4	TRBV5-5	TRBD1	16	CASSLGTASTNEKLFF	TGTGCCAGCAGCCTCGGGACAGCCTCAACTAATGAAAAACTGTTTTTT
few	TRBJ2-7	TRBV12-3/TRBV12-4	-	14	CASSLSEGPYEQYF	TGTGCCAGCAGTTTGTCGGAGGGCCCATACGAGCAGTACTTC
-	TRBJ2-2	TRBV15	-	15	CATSRERRSTGELFF	TGTGCCACCAGCAGAGAGAGGCGGAGCACCGGGGAGCTGTTTTTT
many	TRBJ2-2	TRBV6-5	-	14	CASSYSNPIGELFF	TGTGCCAGCAGTTACTCGAATCCAATCGGGGAGCTGTTTTTT
-	TRBJ2-3	TRBV3-1	-	15	CASSQGAFGTDTQYF	TGTGCCAGCAGCCAAGGGGCGTTCGGGACAGATACGCAGTATTTT
-	TRBJ2-5	TRBV12-3/TRBV12-4	TRBD1	13	CASMGQGEVTQYF	TGTGCCAGCATGGGACAGGGGGAGGTGACCCAGTACTTC
-	TRBJ1-2	TRBV7-2	-	13	CASSPQTSYGYTF	TGTGCCAGCAGCCCCCAGACCTCCTATGGCTACACCTTC
-	TRBJ1-2	TRBV16	TRBD1	19	CASSQSWGPGGPSNYGYTF	TGTGCCAGCAGCCAATCGTGGGGGCCAGGGGGCCCTTCTAACTATGGCTACACCTTC
many	TRBJ2-3	TRBV5-6	-	15	CASSIQGYNTDTQYF	TGTGCCAGCAGCATCCAGGGCTACAACACAGATACGCAGTATTTT
many	TRBJ2-1	TRBV24-1	TRBD2	15	CATSERGLAGSEQFF	TGTGCCACCAGTGAGAGGGGACTAGCGGGGAGTGAGCAGTTCTTC
-	TRBJ2-6	TRBV7-2	-	16	CASSLRALKGANVLTF	TGTGCCAGCAGCTTACGGGCCCTCAAGGGGGCCAACGTCCTGACTTTC
-	TRBJ1-1	TRBV7-2	-	13	CASSLGISTEAFF	TGTGCCAGCAGCTTAGGGATTAGCACTGAAGCTTTCTTT
-	TRBJ2-7	TRBV3-1	-	13	CASSPRETYEQYF	TGTGCCAGCAGCCCCAGGGAAACCTACGAGCAGTACTTC
few	TRBJ2-5	TRBV5-1	TRBD2	17	CASSLEKPSGRGETQYF	TGCGCCAGCAGCTTGGAAAAACCTAGCGGGAGAGGAGAGACCCAGTACTTC
few	TRBJ2-5	TRBV5-6	-	13	CASSLGGWETQYF	TGTGCCAGCAGCTTGGGGGGATGGGAGACCCAGTACTTC
-	TRBJ1-2	TRBV7-2	TRBD1	15	CASSAQGAQIYGYTF	TGTGCCAGCAGCGCACAGGGGGCGCAGATCTATGGCTACACCTTC
many	TRBJ2-3	TRBV7-9	-	16	CASSSRRVGTSDTQYF	TGTGCCAGCAGCTCCCGGAGGGTTGGAACATCAGATACGCAGTATTTT
-	TRBJ2-7	TRBV7-2	-	15	CASSSDRLSSYEQYF	TGTGCCAGCAGCTCCGACAGGTTGAGCTCCTACGAGCAGTACTTC
-	TRBJ1-1	TRBV7-9	-	10	CASSSTEAFF	TGTGCCAGCAGCTCCACTGAAGCTTTCTTT
few	TRBJ2-1	TRBV7-2	TRBD2	14	CASSSQTSLGEQFF	TGTGCCAGCAGCTCCCAGACTAGCCTCGGTGAGCAGTTCTTC
-	TRBJ1-5	TRBV7-2	-	15	CASSLGHITNQPQHF	TGTGCCAGCAGCTTAGGACACATTACCAATCAGCCCCAGCATTTT
many	TRBJ2-2	TRBV27	TRBD1	17	CASSPGDRRKNTGELFF	TGTGCCAGCAGTCCCGGGGACAGGAGGAAGAACACCGGGGAGCTGTTTTTT
-	TRBJ2-6	TRBV4-2	-	18	CASSPAVAGSSGANVLTF	TGTGCCAGCAGCCCCGCCGTGGCAGGGAGCTCTGGGGCCAACGTCCTGACTTTC